A selection of T cell receptor beta chains follows, all from one sample in a study of regulatory T cells in long-lasting Graves disease. TCRdb processed the multiplex PCR reads anew with MiXCR; each CDR3 protein has one entry. The sample carries around 320,000 distinct CDR3 sequences, about a sixth recorded once. The same specimen was also included in a second study, on T cells in Graves' hyperthyroidism and ophthalmopathy.

Material: peripheral blood mononuclear cells (PBMCs), obtained at new diagnosis, from a patient treated with antithyroid drugs. These receptors originate from a middle-aged man with Graves disease. Both conserved end residues are part of each CDR3. D genes are given only for firm matches. A clone size is listed for some rows: how often the clone was seen (once, few, many), or a class if it is expanded.

CDR3 DNA: TGCGCCAGCAGCTTTGACGGTGAAAAACTGTTTTTT
CDR3 protein: CASSFDGEKLFF
D gene: .
V gene: TRBV5-1
J gene: TRBJ1-4
clone size: many

CDR3 DNA: TGTGCCAGCAGCCATACGGGACAGGGGGAAAAACTGTTTTTT
CDR3 protein: CASSHTGQGEKLFF
D gene: TRBD1
V gene: TRBV3-1
J gene: TRBJ1-4
clone size: many

CDR3 DNA: TGCGCCAGCAGCTTGGGGCAGTCGAATTCACCCCTCCACTTT
CDR3 protein: CASSLGQSNSPLHF
D gene: .
V gene: TRBV5-1
J gene: TRBJ1-6
clone size: many

CDR3 DNA: TGTGCTAGTGGTTGGACCTCGGGAGAGCAGTTCTTC
CDR3 protein: CASGWTSGEQFF
D gene: .
V gene: TRBV12-5
J gene: TRBJ2-1
clone size: .

CDR3 DNA: TGTGCCAGCAGGGGACAGGGCGGAGAGACCCAGTACTTC
CDR3 protein: CASRGQGGETQYF
D gene: TRBD1
V gene: TRBV2
J gene: TRBJ2-5
clone size: once

CDR3 DNA: TGCGCCAGCAGCTTGGATCCCAACTCACCCCTCCACTTT
CDR3 protein: CASSLDPNSPLHF
D gene: .
V gene: TRBV5-1
J gene: TRBJ1-6
clone size: many

CDR3 DNA: TGTGCCACCAGTGATTTGGGACCCGGCCTCACAGATACGCAGTATTTT
CDR3 protein: CATSDLGPGLTDTQYF
D gene: .
V gene: TRBV24-1
J gene: TRBJ2-3
clone size: many

CDR3 DNA: TGTGCCAGCAGCTTTTCTGGGACCGATGGCTACACCTTC
CDR3 protein: CASSFSGTDGYTF
D gene: .
V gene: TRBV7-2
J gene: TRBJ1-2
clone size: .

CDR3 DNA: TGTGCCAGCAGTTTAACCCCGCCGTACAATGAGCAGTTCTTC
CDR3 protein: CASSLTPPYNEQFF
D gene: .
V gene: TRBV28
J gene: TRBJ2-1
clone size: many

CDR3 DNA: TGTGCCAGCAGCGTAGCTTTACCTGACGGTGGTGGAAACACCATATATTTT
CDR3 protein: CASSVALPDGGGNTIYF
D gene: .
V gene: TRBV9
J gene: TRBJ1-3
clone size: .

CDR3 DNA: TGTGCCAGCAGTTTATCGAACCTAGCGGGGGGGCGTAATGAGCAGTTCTTC
CDR3 protein: CASSLSNLAGGRNEQFF
D gene: TRBD2
V gene: TRBV27
J gene: TRBJ2-1
clone size: many

CDR3 DNA: TGCAGCCTGATCGGGGGGCCGTTTCAGGAGACCCAGTACTTC
CDR3 protein: CSLIGGPFQETQYF
D gene: .
V gene: TRBV29-1
J gene: TRBJ2-5
clone size: few